Presented here are 21 T cell receptor beta chains from one specimen sequenced in a study of T cell responses to AZD1222 COVID-19 vaccine. Produced via immunoSEQ multiplex PCR; TCRdb's table is partial and in-frame only. There are about 21,000 clones in the sample; around 82% occur only once, and approximately 45% lies in the top ten. Source: peripheral blood, taken on day 0 of AZD1222 vaccination. These receptors all stem from an adult in good health.

The V call is TRBV11-2, the J call TRBJ1-4; unclear D gene. Germline CDR1 is SGHAT and CDR2 is FQNNGV. Trimming shortened V by 2 bases and J by 10 bases, and 14 bases separated the two germline ends. This CDR3 spans 14 amino acids. The CDR3 loop is CASSLNPNAVKLFF. The CDR3 region has the DNA TGTGCCAGCAGCTTAAACCCAAACGCCGTAAAACTGTTTTTT.

This chain joins TRBV7-3 and TRBJ2-1, with 14 bases matching TRBD2. The CDR3 has 15 residues. Per germline, CDR1 SGHTA and CDR2 FQGTGA. V gave up 5 bases and J gave up 10 bases; unmatched junction bases: 7. The chain's CDR3 is CASSEGTSGSQEQFF. CDR3 coding DNA: TGTGCCAGCAGCGAGGGGACTAGCGGGAGTCAGGAGCAGTTCTTC.

The chain employs TRBV28 and TRBJ1-5; no clear D. The CDR3 consists of 13 residues. V dropped 6 bases and J dropped 6 bases, with 12 bases sitting between them. The germline CDR1 and CDR2 sequences are MDHEN and SYDVKM. Here the CDR3 reads CASRPPVVQPQHF. DNA for the CDR3: TGTGCCAGCAGGCCACCCGTCGTTCAGCCCCAGCATTTT.

The CDR3 region has the DNA TGTGCCAGCAGCTTGGCCGGGAGCTTCGGAGAGACCCAGTACTTC. This encodes CASSLAGSFGETQYF. The chain uses TRBV5-4 and TRBJ2-5; the D gene is possibly TRBD2 (6 bases). Germline CDR1 SGHNT, CDR2 YYREEE (reference sequence). The V gene lost 0 bases and the J gene lost 4 bases, with 13 bases spanning the gap. The CDR3 consists of 15 residues. Based on the CDR3 plus reference TRBV5-4 and TRBJ2-5, the full variable domain is ETGVTQSPTHLIKTRGQQVTLRCSSQSGHNTVSWYQQALGQGPQFIFQYYREEENGRGNFPPRFSGLQFPNYSSELNVNALELDDSALYLCASSLAGSFGETQYFGPGTRLLVL.

The chain is built from TRBV19 and TRBJ2-2, with 7 bases identical to TRBD1. Germline V gene data show CDR1 as LNHDA and CDR2 as SQIVND (reference sequence). This CDR3 is built from 13 residues. The V and J ends lost 4 bases and 10 bases, in that order; junction bases with no gene match: 6. The CDR3 DNA is TGTGCCAGTAGTAATACAGGGGATAAGGAGCTGTTTTTT. The encoded protein is CASSNTGDKELFF.

The chain couples TRBV14 to TRBJ1-6; D is ambiguous. From germline, CDR1 is SGHDN and CDR2 FVKESK. V was clipped by 4 bases and J by 10 bases, with 11 bases between them. The CDR3 consists of 13 residues. In nucleotides, the CDR3 is TGTGCCAGCAGCCCTTCGGTATGGTCACCCCTCCACTTT. This gives the protein CASSPSVWSPLHF. Based on the CDR3 plus reference TRBV14 and TRBJ1-6, the full variable domain is EAGVTQFPSHSVIEKGQTVTLRCDPISGHDNLYWYRRVMGKEIKFLLHFVKESKQDESGMPNNRFLAERTGGTYSTLKVQPAELEDSGVYFCASSPSVWSPLHFGNGTRLTVT.

The J gene is TRBJ1-6, the V gene TRBV28; 7 bases are shared with TRBD1. V shed 4 bases and J 6 bases; nucleotides not matched to a gene: 6. Germline assignment: CDR1 MDHEN and CDR2 SYDVKM. CDR3 size: 15 residues. The CDR3 here is CASSYGQVLNSPLHF. The CDR3 bases are TGTGCCAGCAGTTACGGACAGGTACTTAATTCACCCCTCCACTTT.

The chain employs TRBV20-1 and TRBJ2-3, with D unclear. CDR3 size: 10 residues. Looked up from germline, CDR1 is DFQATT and CDR2 is SNEGSKA (reference sequence). V lost 6 bases and J lost 7, with 8 bases in between. CDR3 in amino acids: CSASPNTQYF. DNA of the CDR3: TGCAGTGCGTCCCCTAATACGCAGTATTTT.

The CDR3 DNA reads as TGCGCCAGCAGCCAGGACAGCACTTCCTACGAGCAGTACTTC. Its protein is CASSQDSTSYEQYF. The rearrangement uses TRBV4-1 and TRBJ2-7; weak D call: TRBD1 (6 bases). Germline V gene data show CDR1 as MGHRA and CDR2 as YSYEKL. Between the trimmed V and J ends, which lost 3 bases and 1 base, there was a span of 10 bases. CDR3 length: 14 residues.

The rearrangement uses TRBV9 and TRBJ2-1, with TRBD2 matching over 8 bases. With V trimmed by 5 bases and J by 2 bases, 6 bases remained unmatched. The CDR3 extends over 15 amino acids. Germline lookup yields CDR1 SGDLS and CDR2 YYNGEE. The CDR3 is CASSPSGRTYNEQFF. CDR3 in DNA: TGTGCCAGCAGTCCTAGCGGGCGAACCTACAATGAGCAGTTCTTC.

The V call is TRBV3-1 (or the pseudogene TRBV3-2), the J call TRBJ1-6; no firm D call. The CDR3 is 12 residues long. CDR1 is LGHDT and CDR2 is YNNKEL in the germline V gene (reference sequence). The V end was cut by 3 bases, the J end by 13 bases, with 10 bases between. CDR3 coding DNA: TGTGCCAGCAGCCACCCACCTGGGCCCCTCCACTTT. Protein: CASSHPPGPLHF.

This clone was seen a handful of times. The chain recombines TRBV2 with TRBJ2-7, with D unresolved. There are 10 residues in the CDR3. Germline CDR1 and CDR2: SNHLY and FYNNEI. V was pared by 8 bases and J by 4 bases, with 6 bases between. The CDR3 loop reads CASGGYEQYF. For the CDR3, the DNA is TGTGCCAGCGGCGGATACGAGCAGTACTTC.

This rearrangement joins TRBV15 to TRBJ2-2; D is ambiguous. This CDR3 region has 15 residues. Per germline, CDR1 LNHNV and CDR2 YYDKDF (reference sequence). Between the trimmed V and J ends, which lost 5 bases and 6 bases, there was a span of 16 bases. CDR3 DNA: TGTGCCACCAGCGTCCGCCGAGTTCGATCCGGGGAGCTGTTTTTT. Translated, it gives CATSVRRVRSGELFF.

The V call is TRBV28, the J call TRBJ2-3, with D perhaps TRBD2 (6 bases). From germline, CDR1 is MDHEN and CDR2 SYDVKM. The germline V and J ends were trimmed by 5 bases and 2 bases, with 17 bases remaining between them. The CDR3 sequence is 16 residues long. The CDR3 nucleotides are TGTGCCAGCAGTCCCAAACGGGGGTCACTCACAGATACGCAGTATTTT. It is translated as CASSPKRGSLTDTQYF. The variable domain in full, completed from reference TRBV28 and TRBJ2-3, reads DVKVTQSSRYLVKRTGEKVFLECVQDMDHENMFWYRQDPGLGLRLIYFSYDVKMKEKGDIPEGYSVSREKKERFSLILESASTNQTSMYLCASSPKRGSLTDTQYFGPGTRLTVL.

The genes are TRBV19 and TRBJ1-1, with TRBD1 matching 9 bases. V gave up 6 bases and J gave up 6 bases; unmatched junction bases: 14. The germline gives CDR1 LNHDA, CDR2 SQIVND (reference sequence). This CDR3 is 16 amino acids long. CDR3 protein: CASRRGQGWDDAEAFF. The CDR3 nucleotides are TGTGCCAGTAGACGGGGACAGGGATGGGACGACGCTGAAGCTTTCTTT.

The V gene is TRBV5-6, the J gene TRBJ2-1, with TRBD2 matching 10 bases. The V gene end was trimmed by 1 base and the J gene end by 6 bases; junction bases not matched to a gene: 1. The CDR3 spans 14 residues. Germline V gene lookup returns CDR1 SGHDT and CDR2 YYEEEE. The CDR3 loop reads CASSLIAGGNEQFF. The CDR3 bases are TGTGCCAGCAGCTTGATAGCGGGAGGCAATGAGCAGTTCTTC.

The genes are TRBV6-4 and TRBJ2-3; 7 positions match TRBD2. The CDR3 totals 14 residues. Losses at the gene ends were 0 bases for V and 6 bases for J; bases not matched to a gene: 3. Germline loops: CDR1 MRHNA, CDR2 SNTAGT. The CDR3 region has the DNA TGTGCCAGCAGTGACTCCTGGGAGGGGGATACGCAGTATTTT. Translation gives CASSDSWEGDTQYF.

The V and J genes are TRBV19 and TRBJ2-7; D gene unclear. Germline V gene data show CDR1 as LNHDA and CDR2 as SQIVND (reference sequence). Trimming removed 0 bases at V and 0 bases at J, with 6 bases between. This CDR3 is built from 14 residues. The CDR3 DNA follows: TGTGCCAGTAGTATAGAGGATAGCTCCTACGAGCAGTACTTC. Residues: CASSIEDSSYEQYF.

This sequence joins TRBV30 and TRBJ2-7, with D unclear. Germline V lookup: CDR1 GTSNPN, CDR2 SVGIG (reference sequence). The CDR3 runs to 13 residues. Trimming shortened V by 4 bases and J by 7 bases, and 17 bases separated the two germline ends. For the CDR3, the DNA is TGTGCCTGGATTTCACCTCCTTCTCGGGAGCAGTACTTC. This codes for CAWISPPSREQYF.

This rearrangement joins TRBV5-4 to TRBJ2-2; 13 bases are a match to TRBD2. This CDR3 has 15 amino acids. The ends lost 5 bases at V and 5 bases at J; junction bases unmatched: 3. CDR1 is SGHNT and CDR2 is YYREEE in the germline V gene (reference sequence). The CDR3 sequence: CASRLAGGPTGELFF. The CDR3 DNA follows: TGTGCCAGCAGACTAGCGGGAGGGCCGACCGGGGAGCTGTTTTTT. Drawing the rest from reference TRBV5-4 and TRBJ2-2, the complete variable domain is ETGVTQSPTHLIKTRGQQVTLRCSSQSGHNTVSWYQQALGQGPQFIFQYYREEENGRGNFPPRFSGLQFPNYSSELNVNALELDDSALYLCASRLAGGPTGELFFGEGSRLTVL.

This clone appeared once. The chain couples TRBV27 to TRBJ1-5; no clear D gene. With 4 bases removed from V and 4 bases from J, the gap between germline ends came to 11 bases. This CDR3 contains 14 residues. The germline CDR1 and CDR2 sequences are MNHEY and SMNVEV (reference sequence). Written as DNA, the CDR3 is TGTGCCAGCAGTTCCTTTGGTGGGAATCAGCCCCAGCATTTT. It yields the protein CASSSFGGNQPQHF.